The T cell receptor (beta chain) under discussion was sequenced for a study of T cell responses to AZD1222 COVID-19 vaccine. Germline CDR1 SGDLS, CDR2 YYNGEE. This CDR3 spans 12 amino acids. Trimming shortened V by 8 bases and J by 6 bases, and 13 bases separated the two germline ends. Second doses at about 4 or about 12 weeks were pooled. Whole-study results and caveats: It was only six AZD1222 recipients who were seropositive at baseline. Clonal diversity may have been underestimated in mostly white British donors. Researchers report vaccine-associated CD4 TCRs spanning spike, with dominance at 160-218 and 743-854.

To note about this clone: Its antigen is as yet unknown.

Profiling relied on immunoSEQ multiplex PCR, and the TCRdb table lists in-frame clones only, not all of them. The sample lists about 82,000 clones; 90% to 95% were seen once. The sample here was peripheral blood, taken 28 days after the second AZD1222 dose. The TCR originated in an adult who received the AZD1222 COVID-19 vaccine. The chain employs TRBV9 and TRBJ2-3; D not certain. CDR3 in amino acids: CASTSGGDTQYF. The CDR3 coding sequence is TGTGCCAGTACCTCTGGCGGTGATACGCAGTATTTT.